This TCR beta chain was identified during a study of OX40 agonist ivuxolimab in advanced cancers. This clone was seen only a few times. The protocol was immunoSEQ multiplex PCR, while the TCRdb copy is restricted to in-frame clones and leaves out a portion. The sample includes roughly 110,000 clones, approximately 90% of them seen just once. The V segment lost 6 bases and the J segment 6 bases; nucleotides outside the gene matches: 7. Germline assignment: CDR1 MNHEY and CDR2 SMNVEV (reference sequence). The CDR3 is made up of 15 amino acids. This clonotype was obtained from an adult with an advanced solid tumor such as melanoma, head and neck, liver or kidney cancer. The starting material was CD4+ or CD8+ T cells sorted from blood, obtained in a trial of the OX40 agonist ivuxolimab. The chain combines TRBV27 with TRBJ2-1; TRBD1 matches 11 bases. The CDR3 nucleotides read TGTGCCAGCAGGGGGAGGGACAGGGGGAGCAATGAGCAGTTCTTC. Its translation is CASRGRDRGSNEQFF.